These 3 T cell receptor beta chains originate from one sample sequenced in a study of sequential checkpoint blockade in melanoma. Measured with immunoSEQ multiplex PCR; TCRdb has only the in-frame clones, and not every one. The data hold roughly 4,000 clones, with less than 30% observed a single time. The sample's treatment: randomized to nivolumab then ipilimumab (arm A) or the reverse (arm B). Specimen: tumor tissue (inferred from file names), collected from a patient given nivolumab and ipilimumab in sequence. All receptors come from a human donor with melanoma.

V gene TRBV12-5 combines with J gene TRBJ1-6, with D perhaps TRBD1 (6 bases). The germline V gene encodes CDR1 LGHNT and CDR2 FRNRAP. The CDR3 consists of 15 residues. CDR3 in amino acids: CASTPKDRYNSPLHF. In DNA form, the CDR3 reads TGTGCCAGCACCCCAAAGGACAGATATAATTCACCCCTCCACTTT.

This clone was observed a few times. The chain uses TRBV19 and TRBJ1-2; 7 nucleotides agree with TRBD1. Germline V gives CDR1 LNHDA, CDR2 SQIVND (reference sequence). The CDR3 is made up of 14 amino acids. V shed 4 bases and J 4 bases; nucleotides not matched to a gene: 6. CDR3 residues: CASSNPTGTYGYTF. In DNA form, the CDR3 reads TGTGCCAGTAGTAACCCGACAGGGACCTATGGCTACACCTTC.

This clone came up a few times. The DNA for the CDR3 is TGTGCCAGCAGTTTAGGGGGGCAGGGAAACACTGAAGCTTTCTTT. Translated: CASSLGGQGNTEAFF. The chain joins TRBV28 to TRBJ1-1; D perhaps matches TRBD1 (6 bases). Trimming took 2 bases from V and 2 from J, leaving 12 bases between them. CDR1 and CDR2 from the germline V gene are MDHEN and SYDVKM. The CDR3 runs to 15 residues. Variable domain in full (rest from reference TRBV28 and TRBJ1-1): DVKVTQSSRYLVKRTGEKVFLECVQDMDHENMFWYRQDPGLGLRLIYFSYDVKMKEKGDIPEGYSVSREKKERFSLILESASTNQTSMYLCASSLGGQGNTEAFFGQGTRLTVV.